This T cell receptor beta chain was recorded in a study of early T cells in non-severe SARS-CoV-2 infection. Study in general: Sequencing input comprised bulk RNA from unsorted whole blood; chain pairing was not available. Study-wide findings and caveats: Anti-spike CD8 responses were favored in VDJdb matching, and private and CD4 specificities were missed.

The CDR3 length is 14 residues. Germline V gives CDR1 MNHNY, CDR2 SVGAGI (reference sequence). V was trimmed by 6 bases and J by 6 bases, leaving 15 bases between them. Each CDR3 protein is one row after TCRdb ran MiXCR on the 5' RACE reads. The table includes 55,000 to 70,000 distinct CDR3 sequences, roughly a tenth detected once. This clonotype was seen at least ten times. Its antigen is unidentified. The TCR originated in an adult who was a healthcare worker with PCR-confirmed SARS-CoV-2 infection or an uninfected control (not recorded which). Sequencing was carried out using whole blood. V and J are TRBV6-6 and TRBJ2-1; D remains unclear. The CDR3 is CASRTVTAPNEQFF. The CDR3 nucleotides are TGTGCCAGCAGGACCGTTACAGCGCCCAATGAGCAGTTCTTC.